This T cell receptor beta chain originates from a study of blood T cell repertoires in COVID-19. The repertoire was sequenced with immunoSEQ multiplex PCR; TCRdb's copy has only in-frame clones and lacks some. Here the sample spans roughly 70,000 clones, 90% being singletons. The CDR3 is 14 amino acids. Germline trimming cut 5 bases from V and 5 bases from J; bases unmatched to any gene: 5. Germline CDR1 MDHEN, CDR2 SYDVKM. This receptor was identified in a man in his fifties or sixties with acute or convalescent COVID-19. The rearrangement joins TRBV28 to TRBJ1-2; 10 nucleotides align to TRBD1. Material for sequencing was peripheral blood. In nucleotides, the CDR3 is TGTGCCAGCAGTCCAGGACAGGGGGTTTATGGCTACACCTTC. Protein product: CASSPGQGVYGYTF.